A single sample is the source of the 29 T cell receptor beta chains below, sequenced in a study of radiotherapy plus CTLA-4 blockade in lung cancer. The data were produced by immunoSEQ multiplex PCR, yet TCRdb's version contains in-frame clones alone and is incomplete. The repertoire consists of about 120,000 clones, with 90% occurring once and the leading ten covering under 8%. Sequenced material: peripheral blood, taken from a patient treated with radiotherapy plus ipilimumab. Receptors originate from a human donor with non-small cell lung cancer that progressed on radiotherapy plus ipilimumab.

This clone was picked up a small number of times. V gene TRBV6-6 combines with J gene TRBJ2-7, with D unclear. This CDR3 spans 13 amino acids. Trimming removed 0 bases at V and 5 bases at J, with 8 bases between. Per the germline V gene, CDR1 is MNHNY and CDR2 is SVGAGI (reference sequence). CDR3 residues: CASSYSSLNEQYF. CDR3 DNA sequence: TGTGCCAGCAGTTACTCGTCCCTTAACGAGCAGTACTTC.

The rearrangement links TRBV2 to TRBJ1-4, with 8 bases identical to TRBD1. CDR3 length equals 14 residues. Trimming cost V 6 bases and J 4 bases; bases outside gene matches: 4. Germline loops: CDR1 SNHLY, CDR2 FYNNEI. This chain's CDR3 is CASSQDRGNEKLFF. CDR3 in DNA: TGTGCCAGCAGCCAAGACAGGGGTAATGAAAAACTGTTTTTT.

Remarks on this clone: Other DNA sequences in the sample encode the same CDR3. V gene TRBV27 combines with J gene TRBJ2-3; 8 bases are shared with TRBD1. Germline lookup yields CDR1 MNHEY and CDR2 SMNVEV (reference sequence). The CDR3 length is 16 residues. The junction had 5 bases not matched to a gene; V was cut back by 2 bases and J by 1 base. CDR3 bases: TGTGCCAGCAGTTTACGGCAGGGGGCTGGCACAGATACGCAGTATTTT. As protein: CASSLRQGAGTDTQYF.

This clone was seen a few times. The gene calls are TRBV6-6 and TRBJ2-1; 9 bases align to TRBD2. The J segment lost 8 bases and the V segment lost 2 bases, leaving 7 bases of the junction unmatched. Germline CDR1 MNHNY, CDR2 SVGAGI (reference sequence). This CDR3 is 15 amino acids long. The CDR3 DNA follows: TGTGCCAGCAGTTACGGCGGGAGGGCCTTTGATGAGCAGTTCTTC. Translation: CASSYGGRAFDEQFF.

V gene TRBV14 combines with J gene TRBJ2-3, with D uncertain. The V and J ends lost 4 bases and 2 bases respectively, with 16 bases between them. CDR3 length equals 16 residues. The germline gives CDR1 SGHDN, CDR2 FVKESK. CDR3 bases: TGTGCCAGCAGCCTTCTTCGAGACACCTCCACAGATACGCAGTATTTT. Amino acid sequence: CASSLLRDTSTDTQYF.

The rearrangement links TRBV23-1 to TRBJ1-5; 8 nucleotides align to TRBD1. TRBV23-1 has ORF status, its function being uncertain. V was clipped by 0 bases and J by 7 bases; unmatched bases: 17. The CDR3 spans 19 residues. CDR3 DNA sequence: TGCGCCAGCAGTCAATCGCTAAGGACAGGGCCGGCCCACAGACAGCCCCAGCATTTT. Translated: CASSQSLRTGPAHRQPQHF.

The chain recombines TRBV28 with TRBJ2-2, with 7 bases matching TRBD2. The CDR3 totals 15 residues. The germline CDR1 and CDR2 sequences are MDHEN and SYDVKM. Trimming removed 5 bases from V and 2 bases from J; junction bases left unmatched: 5. The DNA of the CDR3 is TGTGCCAGCAGTGCCCTAGCGGTCAACACCGGGGAGCTGTTTTTT. Protein sequence: CASSALAVNTGELFF.

The chain couples TRBV4-1 to TRBJ2-7; 9 nucleotides match TRBD1. This CDR3 region has 15 residues. Germline CDR1 reads MGHRA; CDR2 reads YSYEKL. The trim removed 4 bases at V and 3 bases at J, leaving 7 bases unmatched. The CDR3 DNA reads as TGCGCCAGCAGCCCAGACGACAGGGGGGACTACGAGCAGTACTTC. Its translation is CASSPDDRGDYEQYF.

The chain combines TRBV19 with TRBJ1-2, with a tentative D call TRBD1 (6 bases). Germline V gene sequence: CDR1 LNHDA, CDR2 SQIVND (reference sequence). V lost 8 bases, J lost 4 bases, and 20 bases lay in between. The CDR3 loop spans 15 amino acids. The CDR3 DNA reads TGTGCCAGTGCTGGGGGCAGGGGCGAGGGCTATGGCTACACCTTC. Translated, it gives CASAGGRGEGYGYTF.

V gene TRBV27 combines with J gene TRBJ2-1, with D uncertain. CDR1 MNHEY and CDR2 SMNVEV come from the germline V gene (reference sequence). There are 15 residues in the CDR3. V was trimmed by 3 bases and J by 0 bases, leaving 9 bases between them. DNA for the CDR3: TGTGCCAGCAGTTTTCCTAGGAGCTCCTACAATGAGCAGTTCTTC. This gives the protein CASSFPRSSYNEQFF.

The chain has TRBV27 and TRBJ2-1; no reliable D call. This CDR3 region has 14 residues. Trimming removed 6 bases at V and 0 bases at J, with 9 bases between. CDR1 is MNHEY and CDR2 is SMNVEV in the germline V gene (reference sequence). CDR3 bases: TGTGCCAGCAGGGCAAGGAGCTCCTACAATGAGCAGTTCTTC. This encodes CASRARSSYNEQFF.

The chain combines TRBV7-3 with TRBJ1-1; a weak D match, TRBD1 (5 bases). Germline V gene lookup returns CDR1 SGHTA and CDR2 FQGTGA. This CDR3 is 16 amino acids long. Trimming cost V 3 bases and J 4 bases, with 18 bases left between them. The CDR3 sequence: CASSLNAAGIGTEAFF. The DNA of the CDR3 is TGTGCCAGCAGCTTGAACGCAGCAGGGATAGGCACTGAAGCTTTCTTT.

The chain is built from TRBV9 and TRBJ1-1, with a possible D match to TRBD1 (6 bases). Trimming took off 0 bases at V and 1 base at J, with 13 bases between the two ends. Germline V lookup: CDR1 SGDLS, CDR2 YYNGEE. The CDR3 is 16 residues long. In DNA, the CDR3 is TGTGCCAGCAGCGTAGGCGATGGGGGGGCGAACACTGAAGCTTTCTTT. Translation gives CASSVGDGGANTEAFF.

The rearrangement links TRBV11-3 to TRBJ1-3; D not certain. V was trimmed by 5 bases and J by 0 bases, leaving 11 bases between them. The CDR3 extends over 15 amino acids. The germline V gene has CDR1 SGHNT and CDR2 YENEEA. The CDR3 reads CASSATGFSGNTIYF. The CDR3 bases are TGTGCCAGCAGCGCGACGGGGTTCTCTGGAAACACCATATATTTT. Full variable domain (rest looked up from reference TRBV11-3 and TRBJ1-3): EAGVVQSPRYKIIEKKQPVAFWCNPISGHNTLYWYLQNLGQGPELLIRYENEEAVDDSQLPKDRFSAERLKGVDSTLKIQPAELGDSAVYLCASSATGFSGNTIYFGEGSWLTVV.

This rearrangement joins TRBV27 to TRBJ1-2, with D maybe TRBD1 (5 bases). CDR1 is MNHEY and CDR2 is SMNVEV in the germline V gene (reference sequence). V was shortened by 5 bases and J by 8 bases, with 15 bases between the two germline ends. This CDR3 comprises 13 residues. The CDR3 reads CASSDYQGWGYTF. The CDR3 bases are TGTGCCAGCAGTGACTACCAGGGTTGGGGCTACACCTTC.

The V call is TRBV10-3, the J call TRBJ1-1; D unresolved. This CDR3 has 14 residues. Per germline, CDR1 ENHRY and CDR2 SYGVKD. The germline V and J ends were trimmed by 4 bases and 4 bases, with 13 bases remaining between them. The CDR3 nucleotides are TGTGCCATCAGTGCTTGGCAGGTCTCCACTGAAGCTTTCTTT. Amino acid sequence: CAISAWQVSTEAFF.

This chain uses TRBV2 with TRBJ1-2; no firm D call. There are 13 residues in the CDR3. Germline CDR1 SNHLY, CDR2 FYNNEI. Trimming shortened V by 0 bases and J by 7 bases, and 9 bases separated the two germline ends. In DNA, the CDR3 is TGTGCCAGCAGTGAAGCGACCCGGGCTGGCTACACCTTC. It is translated as CASSEATRAGYTF.

This chain links TRBV30 with TRBJ1-5; no definite D call. The CDR3 has 15 amino acids. The ends were cut back, 0 bases at V and 6 bases at J, with 15 bases in the middle. Germline CDR1 is GTSNPN and CDR2 is SVGIG (reference sequence). CDR3 sequence reads: CAWSVVTARGQPQHF. CDR3 DNA: TGTGCCTGGAGTGTAGTTACAGCCCGGGGTCAGCCCCAGCATTTT.

The V and J genes are TRBV6-1 and TRBJ1-1; 7 bases are a match to TRBD1. Germline V gene data show CDR1 as MNHNS and CDR2 as SASEGT. This CDR3 region has 15 residues. CDR3 sequence: CEVSPSQGRVSEAFF. In nucleotides, the CDR3 is TGTGAGGTTTCCCCTTCACAGGGGAGAGTCTCTGAAGCTTTCTTT.

This clone was counted a single time. The gene calls are TRBV5-1 and TRBJ1-2; a possible D gene is TRBD1 (6 bases). The CDR3 consists of 15 residues. V was trimmed by 2 bases and J by 4 bases, leaving 15 bases between them. Germline V gene data show CDR1 as SGHRS and CDR2 as YFSETQ. CDR3 region: CASSFISDRTYGYTF. The CDR3 DNA follows: TGCGCCAGCAGCTTCATCTCCGACAGGACCTATGGCTACACCTTC.

This chain connects TRBV5-1 to TRBJ2-3; D remains unclear. The CDR3 runs to 13 residues. Germline V gene data show CDR1 as SGHRS and CDR2 as YFSETQ. The V end was cut by 4 bases, the J end by 5 bases, with 11 bases between. In DNA form, the CDR3 reads TGCGCCAGCAGCCCGAACGCGGAAGATACGCAGTATTTT. This translates into CASSPNAEDTQYF.

The chain couples TRBV6-5 to TRBJ1-5; possible D gene TRBD1, 6 bases. CDR1 MNHEY and CDR2 SVGAGI come from the germline V gene. This CDR3 comprises 15 residues. The ends were cut back, 0 bases at V and 3 bases at J, with 9 bases in the middle. Here the CDR3 reads CASSYSRDTNQPQHF. For the CDR3, the DNA is TGTGCCAGCAGTTACTCGAGGGACACCAATCAGCCCCAGCATTTT.

This chain uses TRBV5-8 with TRBJ2-2; D is uncertain. V lost 2 bases and J 8 bases, leaving 1 base between the germline ends. Looked up from germline, CDR1 is SGHTS and CDR2 is YDEGEE. The CDR3 contains 10 residues. CDR3 sequence (DNA): TGTGCCAGCAGCTTAGGGGAGCTGTTTTTT. It yields the protein CASSLGELFF.

This clone was picked up one time. The gene calls are TRBV5-6 and TRBJ1-1; 7 nucleotides line up with TRBD1. The V gene's germline CDR1 is SGHDT and CDR2 YYEEEE. Trimming cost V 5 bases and J 1 base; bases outside gene matches: 5. The CDR3 contains 14 residues. This CDR3 reads CASRIQGTNTEAFF. The CDR3 bases are TGTGCCAGCAGAATACAGGGGACGAACACTGAAGCTTTCTTT.

CDR3 protein: CASSQKGVDRNYGYTF. The CDR3 DNA reads TGCGCCAGCAGTCAAAAAGGGGTCGATCGCAACTATGGCTACACCTTC. The J gene is TRBJ1-2, the V gene TRBV23-1; possible D gene TRBD1, 5 bases. Being an ORF, TRBV23-1 has a function that is uncertain. CDR3 length: 16 amino acids. V was cut by 2 bases and J by 2 bases, with 15 bases left in between.

The chain carries TRBV2 and TRBJ2-5, with D possibly TRBD2 on 6 matching bases. The CDR3 spans 15 residues. The germline V gene has CDR1 SNHLY and CDR2 FYNNEI. Trimming left V 5 bases short and J 1 base short, with 14 bases between. CDR3: CASSYSAGFQETQYF. CDR3 bases: TGTGCCAGCAGTTACTCAGCGGGCTTCCAAGAGACCCAGTACTTC.

CDR3 loop: CASSLGTSGETQYF. As DNA, the CDR3 is TGTGCCAGCAGCTTGGGGACTAGCGGGGAGACCCAGTACTTC. This rearrangement joins TRBV7-9 to TRBJ2-5, with 12 bases aligning to TRBD2. Losses at the gene ends were 3 bases for V and 5 bases for J; bases not matched to a gene: 1. The CDR3 consists of 14 residues. Germline V CDR1 and CDR2: SEHNR, FQNEAQ (reference sequence).

The table lists this clone with a count of one. The chain joins TRBV18 to TRBJ2-5; D call uncertain. The germline V gene encodes CDR1 KGHSH and CDR2 LQKENI. V was shortened by 6 bases and J by 1 base, with 9 bases between the two germline ends. The CDR3 totals 13 residues. The CDR3 nucleotides read TGTGCCAGCTCGCAGAATTCCCAAGAGACCCAGTACTTC. Protein product: CASSQNSQETQYF.

This sequence joins TRBV2 and TRBJ2-1; TRBD2 aligns across 14 bases. The CDR3 loop spans 16 amino acids. The germline V gene encodes CDR1 SNHLY and CDR2 FYNNEI. After removal of 6 bases from V and 2 bases from J, the junction contained 3 bases not matched to a gene. This CDR3 is CASRPGLAGAYNEQFF. As DNA, the CDR3 is TGTGCCAGCAGGCCGGGACTAGCGGGGGCCTACAATGAGCAGTTCTTC.